One sample yielded the 11 T cell receptor beta chains listed below, sequenced in a study of T-cell reconstitution after alpha-beta-depleted transplantation in children. A TCRbeta library incorporating unique molecular identifiers was prepared. TCRdb recomputed calls from the PCR reads with MiXCR, one row per CDR3 protein. The table has about 200,000 distinct CDR3 sequences, around 9.2% seen once. The material sequenced was PBMCs, mostly from graft donor cells, taken 360 days after TCRalphabeta/CD19-depleted stem cell transplant. The receptor set was obtained from a male patient between 2 and 15 years old who had a stem cell transplant for acute myeloid leukemia, so the T cells may come from the graft donor.

This chain links TRBV3-1 with TRBJ1-5; D remains unclear. Germline values: CDR1 LGHDT, CDR2 YNNKEL (reference sequence). V was pared by 1 base and J by 6 bases, with 4 bases between. The CDR3 is made up of 12 amino acids. CDR3 DNA sequence: TGTGCCAGCAGCCAAGTCGGTCAGCCCCAGCATTTT. It codes for CASSQVGQPQHF.

In its sample, this clonotype was seen a few times. The J gene is TRBJ2-7, the V gene TRBV11-2; D is unclear. The germline V and J ends were trimmed by 0 bases and 10 bases, with 13 bases remaining between them. Germline V gene sequence: CDR1 SGHAT, CDR2 FQNNGV. This CDR3 region has 13 residues. CDR3 DNA sequence: TGTGCCAGCAGCTTAGATCGGTCGGGCTTTCAGTACGTC. As protein: CASSLDRSGFQYV.

The chain has TRBV20-1 and TRBJ2-3, with TRBD2 identical over 7 bases. Germline V gene sequence: CDR1 DFQATT, CDR2 SNEGSKA (reference sequence). The CDR3 contains 17 residues. With 1 base clipped from V and 0 bases from J, the junction kept 10 bases outside the gene matches. The CDR3: CSARAPGGKPSTDTQYF. The DNA of the CDR3 is TGCAGTGCTAGAGCTCCGGGGGGAAAACCTAGCACAGATACGCAGTATTTT.

The genes are TRBV9 and TRBJ2-3; D gene ambiguous. V was shortened by 0 bases and J by 2 bases, with 10 bases between the two germline ends. Germline-derived CDR1 and CDR2 are SGDLS and YYNGEE. CDR3 length: 15 amino acids. The CDR3 region is CASSVATGITDTQYF. Written as DNA, the CDR3 is TGTGCCAGCAGCGTAGCTACTGGGATCACAGATACGCAGTATTTT.

The chain combines TRBV3-1 with TRBJ2-4; a weak D match, TRBD2 (6 bases). V was trimmed by 1 base and J by 6 bases, leaving 13 bases between them. The CDR3 is 15 amino acids. The germline V gene encodes CDR1 LGHDT and CDR2 YNNKEL (reference sequence). CDR3 residues: CASSQGGGEVNIQYF. The CDR3 region has the DNA TGTGCCAGCAGCCAAGGGGGAGGAGAAGTAAACATTCAGTACTTC.

This clonotype occurred many times. V gene TRBV12-3 or TRBV12-4 combines with J gene TRBJ2-1; no clear D gene. The CDR3 extends over 14 amino acids. V lost 3 bases to trimming and J lost 5 bases, with 11 bases between them. This chain's CDR3 is CASSFSRLNNEQFF. The CDR3 DNA follows: TGTGCCAGCAGTTTCTCTCGGCTAAACAATGAGCAGTTCTTC.

This clonotype was picked up many times. The chain carries TRBV20-1 and TRBJ2-2; perhaps D is TRBD1 or TRBD2 (5 bases each). Between the trimmed V and J ends, which lost 7 bases and 5 bases, there was a span of 11 bases. Germline CDR1 reads DFQATT; CDR2 reads SNEGSKA (reference sequence). The CDR3 spans 12 residues. The CDR3 loop is CSGQGETGELFF. CDR3 DNA sequence: TGCAGTGGACAAGGGGAGACCGGGGAGCTGTTTTTT.

J is TRBJ2-5 and V is TRBV18, with unresolved D. V dropped 8 bases and J dropped 5 bases, with 18 bases sitting between them. The CDR3 totals 14 residues. Germline lookup yields CDR1 KGHSH and CDR2 LQKENI. CDR3 protein: CASRSYSPGETQYF. CDR3 coding DNA: TGTGCCAGCCGATCCTACTCCCCCGGCGAGACCCAGTACTTC.

This clonotype has a handful of counts. The chain joins TRBV4-3 to TRBJ2-1; 14 nucleotides match TRBD2. In germline, CDR1 is LGHNA, CDR2 YSLEER. The CDR3 is 17 residues long. V gave up 5 bases and J gave up 7 bases; unmatched junction bases: 10. The CDR3: CASSKMGLAGVRNEQFF. Here the CDR3 DNA reads TGCGCCAGCAGCAAGATGGGACTAGCGGGAGTAAGAAATGAGCAGTTCTTC.

In its sample, this clonotype was seen a few times. The V call is TRBV20-1, the J call TRBJ1-1; D gene unclear. Germline V lookup: CDR1 DFQATT, CDR2 SNEGSKA (reference sequence). There are 14 residues in the CDR3. The V end lost 3 bases, the J end lost 2 bases, and 13 bases lay between the germline ends. The CDR3 is CSARRAAVNTEAFF. CDR3 DNA sequence: TGCAGTGCTAGGCGGGCAGCCGTTAACACTGAAGCTTTCTTT.

This clonotype appeared a few times. The chain uses TRBV10-3 and TRBJ2-7, with D unresolved. Trimming stripped 5 bases from V and 4 bases from J, with 12 bases between. CDR1 is ENHRY and CDR2 is SYGVKD in the germline V gene. The CDR3 totals 13 residues. The CDR3 nucleotides are TGTGCCATCAGTCCGGACGGAGAATACGAGCAGTACGTC. Amino acid sequence: CAISPDGEYEQYV.